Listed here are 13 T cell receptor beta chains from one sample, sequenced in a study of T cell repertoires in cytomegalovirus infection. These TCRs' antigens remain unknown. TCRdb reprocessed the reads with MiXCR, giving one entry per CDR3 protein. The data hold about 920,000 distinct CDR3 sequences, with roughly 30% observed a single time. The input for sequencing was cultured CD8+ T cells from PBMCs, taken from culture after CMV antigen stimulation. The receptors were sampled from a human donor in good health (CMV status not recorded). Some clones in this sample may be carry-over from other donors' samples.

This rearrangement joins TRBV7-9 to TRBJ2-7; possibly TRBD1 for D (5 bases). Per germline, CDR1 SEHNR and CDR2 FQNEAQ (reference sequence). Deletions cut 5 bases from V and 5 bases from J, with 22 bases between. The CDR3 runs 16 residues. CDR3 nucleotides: TGTGCCAGCAGCAACGCAGGGCCAGGCCACTTCGACGAGCAGTACGTC. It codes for CASSNAGPGHFDEQYV.

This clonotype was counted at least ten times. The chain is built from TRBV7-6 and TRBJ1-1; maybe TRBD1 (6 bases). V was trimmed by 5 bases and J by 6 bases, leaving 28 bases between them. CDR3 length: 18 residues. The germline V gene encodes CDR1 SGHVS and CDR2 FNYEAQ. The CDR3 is CASSPMISQGSTIPEAFF. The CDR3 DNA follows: TGTGCCAGCAGCCCGATGATCTCACAGGGAAGTACGATCCCTGAAGCTTTCTTT.

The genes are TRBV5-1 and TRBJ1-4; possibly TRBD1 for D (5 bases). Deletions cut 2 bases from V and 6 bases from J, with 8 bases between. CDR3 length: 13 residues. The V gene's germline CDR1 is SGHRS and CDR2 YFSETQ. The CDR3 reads CASSFEGDEKLFF. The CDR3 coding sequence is TGCGCCAGCAGCTTTGAAGGGGATGAAAAACTGTTTTTT.

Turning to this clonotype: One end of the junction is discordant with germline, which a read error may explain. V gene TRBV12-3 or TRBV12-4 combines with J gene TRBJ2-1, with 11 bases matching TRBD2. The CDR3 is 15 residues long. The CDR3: CASSVAGGPSNEQFF. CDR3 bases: TGTGCCAGCAGTGTAGCGGGGGGGCCTAGCAATGAGCAGTTCTTC.

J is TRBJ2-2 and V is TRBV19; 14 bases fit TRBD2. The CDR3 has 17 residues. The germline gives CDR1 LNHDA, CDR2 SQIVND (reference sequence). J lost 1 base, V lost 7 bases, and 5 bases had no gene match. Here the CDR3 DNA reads TGTGCCAGTACTGGGACTAGCGGGGGATTGAACACCGGGGAGCTGTTTTTT. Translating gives CASTGTSGGLNTGELFF.

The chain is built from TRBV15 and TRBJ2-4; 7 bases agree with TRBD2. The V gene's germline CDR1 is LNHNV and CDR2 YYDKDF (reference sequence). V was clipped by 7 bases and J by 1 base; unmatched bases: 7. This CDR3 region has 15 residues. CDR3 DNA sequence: TGTGCCACCATGGGGAGGGAGGTCGCCAAAAACATTCAGTACTTC. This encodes CATMGREVAKNIQYF.

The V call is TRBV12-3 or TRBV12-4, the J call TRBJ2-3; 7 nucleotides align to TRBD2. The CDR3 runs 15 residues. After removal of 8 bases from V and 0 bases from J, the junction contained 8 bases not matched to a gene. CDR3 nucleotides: TGTGCCAGCGGCGGGAGTCAGTCTAGCACAGATACGCAGTATTTT. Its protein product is CASGGSQSSTDTQYF.

CDR3 amino acids: CASRVGGTWENEQFF. In DNA form, the CDR3 reads TGTGCCAGCAGAGTTGGGGGCACGTGGGAAAATGAGCAGTTCTTC. The gene calls are TRBV12-3 or TRBV12-4 and TRBJ2-1, with TRBD1 as a possible D gene (6 bases). Deletions cut 6 bases from V and 7 bases from J, with 19 bases between. CDR3 length: 15 amino acids.

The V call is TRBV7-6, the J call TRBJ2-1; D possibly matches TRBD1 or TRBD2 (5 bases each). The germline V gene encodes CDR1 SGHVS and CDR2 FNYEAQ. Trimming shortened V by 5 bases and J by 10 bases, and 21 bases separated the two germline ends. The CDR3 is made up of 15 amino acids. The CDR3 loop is CASSHLGIRGPEQFF. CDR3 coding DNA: TGTGCCAGCAGCCACCTCGGAATTCGGGGCCCAGAGCAGTTCTTC.

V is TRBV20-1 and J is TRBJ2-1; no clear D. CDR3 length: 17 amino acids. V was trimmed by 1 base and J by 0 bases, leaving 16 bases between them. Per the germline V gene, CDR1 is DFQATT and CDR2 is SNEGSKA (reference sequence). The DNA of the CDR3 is TGCAGTGCTAGAGGAGGTTTAGGTTCGAGCTCCTACAATGAGCAGTTCTTC. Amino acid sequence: CSARGGLGSSSYNEQFF.

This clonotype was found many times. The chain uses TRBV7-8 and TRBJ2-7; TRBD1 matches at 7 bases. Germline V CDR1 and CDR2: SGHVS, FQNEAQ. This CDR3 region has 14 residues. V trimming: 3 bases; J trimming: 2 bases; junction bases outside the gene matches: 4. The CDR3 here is CASSFSDRPYEQYV. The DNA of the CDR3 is TGTGCCAGCAGCTTCTCGGACAGGCCCTACGAGCAGTACGTC.

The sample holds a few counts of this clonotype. CDR3 sequence: CASMERAYNEQFF. The CDR3, as DNA: TGTGCCAGCATGGAGAGGGCCTACAATGAGCAGTTCTTC. V is TRBV2 and J is TRBJ2-1; perhaps TRBD2 as D (5 bases). CDR3 length equals 13 residues. Looked up from germline, CDR1 is SNHLY and CDR2 is FYNNEI. The ends were cut back, 7 bases at V and 2 bases at J, with 9 bases in the middle.

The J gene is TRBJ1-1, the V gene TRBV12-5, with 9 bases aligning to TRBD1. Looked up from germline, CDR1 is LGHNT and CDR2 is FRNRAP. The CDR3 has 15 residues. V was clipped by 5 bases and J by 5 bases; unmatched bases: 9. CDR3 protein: CASGHGQGRQTEAFF. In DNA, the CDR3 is TGTGCTAGTGGTCATGGACAGGGGAGGCAAACTGAAGCTTTCTTT.